The present entry profiles one TCR beta chain with its context. The protocol was immunoSEQ multiplex PCR, while the TCRdb copy is restricted to in-frame clones and leaves out a portion. The top ten clones hold around 1.5% of a sample with approximately 110,000 clones, 90% to 95% of them seen once. The data are from a study of T cells after somatic rescue of genetic block. The origin of this receptor is a woman aged 18-29 years. Material: peripheral blood mononuclear cells (PBMCs).

The DNA of the CDR3 is TGTGCCAGCAGTTTGACTAGCGGGGGGCCCTCAGATAGCACAGATACGCAGTATTTT. This gives the protein CASSLTSGGPSDSTDTQYF. V usage is TRBV2 and J usage is TRBJ2-3, with 13 bases lining up with TRBD2. The CDR3 length is 19 residues. V was pared by 5 bases and J by 0 bases, with 11 bases of the junction left unmatched. CDR1 is SNHLY, CDR2 FYNNEI, per germline.